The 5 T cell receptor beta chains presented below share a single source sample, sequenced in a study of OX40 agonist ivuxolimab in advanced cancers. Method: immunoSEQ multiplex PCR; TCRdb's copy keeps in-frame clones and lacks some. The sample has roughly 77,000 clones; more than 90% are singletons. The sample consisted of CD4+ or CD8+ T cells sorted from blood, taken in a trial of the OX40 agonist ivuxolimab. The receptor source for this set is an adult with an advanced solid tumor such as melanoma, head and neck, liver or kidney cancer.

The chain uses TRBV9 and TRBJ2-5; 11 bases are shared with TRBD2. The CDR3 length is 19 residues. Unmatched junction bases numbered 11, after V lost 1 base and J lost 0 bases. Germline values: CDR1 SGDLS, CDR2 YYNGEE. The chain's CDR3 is CASSVRGTSGGGNQETQYF. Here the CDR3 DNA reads TGTGCCAGCAGCGTACGCGGGACTAGCGGAGGGGGGAACCAAGAGACCCAGTACTTC. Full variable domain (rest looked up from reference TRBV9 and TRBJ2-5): DSGVTQTPKHLITATGQRVTLRCSPRSGDLSVYWYQQSLDQGLQFLIQYYNGEERAKGNILERFSAQQFPDLHSELNLSSLELGDSALYFCASSVRGTSGGGNQETQYFGPGTRLLVL.

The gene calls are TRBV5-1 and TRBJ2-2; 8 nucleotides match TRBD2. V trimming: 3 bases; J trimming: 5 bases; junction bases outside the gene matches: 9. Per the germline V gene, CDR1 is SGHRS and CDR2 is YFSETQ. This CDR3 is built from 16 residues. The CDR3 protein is CASSWRAGGATGELFF. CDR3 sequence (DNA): TGCGCCAGCAGCTGGAGGGCGGGAGGAGCAACCGGGGAGCTGTTTTTT.

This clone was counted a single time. The DNA for the CDR3 is TGTGCCAGCAGCTCGGGACAGGGGGACATTGCTTTCTTT. Amino acids: CASSSGQGDIAFF. The rearrangement links TRBV7-9 to TRBJ1-1, with 11 bases aligning to TRBD1. This CDR3 comprises 13 residues. With 4 bases clipped from V and 11 bases from J, the junction kept 6 bases outside the gene matches. The germline V gene has CDR1 SEHNR and CDR2 FQNEAQ (reference sequence).

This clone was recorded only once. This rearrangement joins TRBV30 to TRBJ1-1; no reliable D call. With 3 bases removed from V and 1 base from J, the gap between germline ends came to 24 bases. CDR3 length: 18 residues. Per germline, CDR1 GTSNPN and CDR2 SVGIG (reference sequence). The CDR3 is CAWRGLSVQSDPNTEAFF. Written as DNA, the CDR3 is TGTGCCTGGAGGGGGTTAAGCGTGCAATCCGATCCGAACACTGAAGCTTTCTTT.

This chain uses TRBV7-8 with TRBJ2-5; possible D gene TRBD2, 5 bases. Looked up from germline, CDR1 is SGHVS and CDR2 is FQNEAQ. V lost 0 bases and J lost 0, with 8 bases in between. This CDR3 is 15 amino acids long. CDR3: CASSLAKRYQETQYF. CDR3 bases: TGTGCCAGCAGCTTAGCGAAGCGGTACCAAGAGACCCAGTACTTC.